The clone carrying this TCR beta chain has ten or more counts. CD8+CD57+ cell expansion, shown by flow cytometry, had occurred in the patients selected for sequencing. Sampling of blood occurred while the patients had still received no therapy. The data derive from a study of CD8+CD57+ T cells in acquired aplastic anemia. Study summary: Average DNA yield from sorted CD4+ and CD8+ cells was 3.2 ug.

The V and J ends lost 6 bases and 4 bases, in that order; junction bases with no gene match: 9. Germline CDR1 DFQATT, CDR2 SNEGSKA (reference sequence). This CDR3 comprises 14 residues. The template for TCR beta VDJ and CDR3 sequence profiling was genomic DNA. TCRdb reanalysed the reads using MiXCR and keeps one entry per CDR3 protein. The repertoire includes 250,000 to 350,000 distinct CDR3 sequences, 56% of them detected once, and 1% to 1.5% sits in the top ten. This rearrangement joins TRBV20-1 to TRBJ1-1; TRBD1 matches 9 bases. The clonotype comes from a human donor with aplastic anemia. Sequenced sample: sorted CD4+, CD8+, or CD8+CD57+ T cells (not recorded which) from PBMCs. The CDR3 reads CSAPGQGWFTEAFF. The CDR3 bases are TGCAGTGCCCCAGGACAGGGGTGGTTCACTGAAGCTTTCTTT.